A single sample gave rise to the 12 T cell receptor beta chains below, sequenced in a study of T-cell memory formation after mild COVID-19 (dated by TCRdb to 2020 to 2023). The library was generated by 5' RACE. TCRdb shows the sequencer as Illumina NovaSeq 6000. TCRdb reanalyzed the raw reads on its own, using fastp at Q25 for trimming and MiXCR for clone calling, and kept in-frame beta chains. Each record represents a unique CDR3 protein, reported with the most common genes and DNA among its rows. For this sample the table gives approximately 290,000 distinct CDR3 sequences, of which roughly 8.2% were detected only once. Together, the top ten hold 22% of the sample. Sample: PBMCs or a T cell subset sorted from them (not recorded which). These receptors came from a man aged 18 to 29 who had mild COVID-19 (a few samples of this study predate the infection). The sample titles of this study are shuffled in the database, so cell type and time point are left out; the donor was told from shared clones.

The chain employs TRBV12-3 or TRBV12-4 and TRBJ2-7; D is uncertain. The CDR3 runs 13 residues. The germline V and J ends were trimmed by 2 bases and 2 bases, with 7 bases remaining between them. CDR3 sequence reads: CASSLLGAYEQYV. CDR3 in DNA: TGTGCCAGCAGTTTACTAGGCGCCTACGAGCAGTACGTC.

The chain has TRBV4-3 and TRBJ1-5; no clear D. CDR3 length equals 13 residues. Trimming shortened V by 2 bases and J by 5 bases, and 7 bases separated the two germline ends. Germline CDR1 and CDR2: LGHNA and YSLEER. This chain's CDR3 is CASSQPEDQPQHF. CDR3 sequence (DNA): TGCGCCAGCAGCCAACCGGAGGATCAGCCCCAGCATTTT.

This clonotype was counted ten times or more. The chain has TRBV7-6 and TRBJ2-5; D is possibly TRBD1 (7 bases). This CDR3 contains 14 residues. Germline values: CDR1 SGHVS, CDR2 FNYEAQ. V lost 5 bases and J 5 bases, leaving 15 bases between the germline ends. The CDR3 is CASSAGQPPETQYF. CDR3 in DNA: TGTGCCAGCAGCGCGGGACAGCCCCCCGAGACCCAGTACTTC.

This clonotype turned up a few times. The gene calls are TRBV7-2 and TRBJ2-1; 7 bases fit TRBD1. The ends lost 1 base at V and 12 bases at J; junction bases unmatched: 6. The CDR3 contains 13 residues. Germline CDR1 and CDR2: SGHTA and FQGNSA. This CDR3 is CASSLEEGAAQFF. The CDR3 nucleotides read TGTGCCAGCAGCTTAGAAGAGGGGGCAGCGCAGTTCTTC.

This clonotype has more than one count but fewer than ten. The chain carries TRBV20-1 and TRBJ2-2; 8 bases fit TRBD2. Germline V gene sequence: CDR1 DFQATT, CDR2 SNEGSKA (reference sequence). CDR3 size: 15 residues. Trimming removed 0 bases from V and 6 bases from J; junction bases left unmatched: 6. This CDR3 reads CSARERGGDAGELFF. The CDR3 bases are TGCAGTGCTAGAGAACGGGGGGGAGATGCCGGGGAGCTGTTTTTT.

This clonotype was counted a few times. The chain has TRBV6-5 and TRBJ2-1; D may correspond to TRBD1 or TRBD2 (5 bases each). CDR1 and CDR2 (germline): MNHEY, SVGAGI. This CDR3 spans 13 amino acids. Between the trimmed V and J ends, which lost 7 bases and 2 bases, there was a span of 9 bases. This CDR3 reads CASKPGPYNEQFF. CDR3 DNA: TGTGCCAGCAAACCGGGGCCCTACAATGAGCAGTTCTTC.

This clonotype occurred a few times. The chain uses TRBV27 and TRBJ1-1; D gene unclear. V dropped 7 bases and J dropped 6 bases, with 15 bases sitting between them. The CDR3 spans 13 residues. Germline CDR1 reads MNHEY; CDR2 reads SMNVEV (reference sequence). The CDR3 loop is CASTQFGRPEAFF. Here the CDR3 DNA reads TGTGCCAGCACCCAATTCGGGCGGCCTGAAGCTTTCTTT.

The V and J genes are TRBV29-1 and TRBJ1-5; the match to TRBD1 covers 7 bases. The CDR3 contains 14 residues. V lost 6 bases to trimming and J lost 7 bases; unmatched junction nucleotides: 12. Germline CDR1 reads SQVTM; CDR2 reads ANQGSEA. The CDR3 region is CSVQNRGLGQPQHF. The CDR3 nucleotides read TGCAGCGTCCAAAACAGGGGATTAGGGCAGCCCCAGCATTTT.

This chain uses TRBV7-2 with TRBJ1-6; TRBD1 aligns across 8 bases. The CDR3 extends over 15 amino acids. The junction had 4 bases not matched to a gene; V was cut back by 5 bases and J by 4 bases. Germline loops: CDR1 SGHTA, CDR2 FQGNSA. The CDR3 region is CASSVGQGYNSPLHF. The CDR3 DNA follows: TGTGCCAGCAGCGTCGGACAGGGATATAATTCACCCCTCCACTTT.

The CDR3 nucleotides read TGCAGCTCTTGGTTGGCGGGGGAGCCAGATACGCAGTATTTT. As protein: CSSWLAGEPDTQYF. This sequence joins TRBV29-1 and TRBJ2-3; 7 bases are shared with TRBD2. Unmatched junction bases numbered 12, after V lost 8 bases and J lost 4 bases. CDR1 and CDR2 from the germline V gene are SQVTM and ANQGSEA. The CDR3 is 14 residues long.

This clonotype was picked up a small number of times. The rearrangement links TRBV5-1 to TRBJ1-1, with 9 bases lining up with TRBD1. The germline V gene has CDR1 SGHRS and CDR2 YFSETQ. The V and J ends lost 0 bases and 6 bases, in that order; junction bases with no gene match: 6. This CDR3 has 15 amino acids. The CDR3: CASSLVGQGRAEAFF. The CDR3 nucleotides are TGCGCCAGCAGCTTGGTGGGACAGGGTAGGGCTGAAGCTTTCTTT.

The J gene is TRBJ1-3, the V gene TRBV10-3; a possible D gene is TRBD1 (6 bases). V lost 3 bases to trimming and J lost 0 bases, with 12 bases between them. The CDR3 extends over 16 amino acids. Germline CDR1 and CDR2: ENHRY and SYGVKD. The CDR3 region is CAISDGQWPSGNTIYF. CDR3 DNA: TGTGCCATCAGTGATGGACAGTGGCCCTCTGGAAACACCATATATTTT.